One T cell receptor (beta chain) is described in this entry. CDR3 size: 15 residues. Trimming at V came to 5 bases and at J to 0 bases, leaving 6 bases not matched to a gene. Germline V gene data show CDR1 as SGHTA and CDR2 as FQGNSA. This entry comes from a study of blood T cell repertoires in COVID-19. Study as a whole: COVID-19 samples, acute and convalescent, were from the United States, Italy and Spain. T cells, B-cell-depleted T cells, or PBMCs supplied cDNA or gDNA.

Produced via immunoSEQ multiplex PCR; TCRdb's table is partial and in-frame only. The table lists about 130,000 clones, roughly 80% of them singletons. The receptor comes from a woman of 80 years or more with acute or convalescent COVID-19. The sample was peripheral blood. The rearrangement links TRBV7-2 to TRBJ2-7, with TRBD2 matching 8 bases. The CDR3 region has the DNA TGTGCCAGCAGCACACGGCGGGGGGCCTCCTACGAGCAGTACTTC. This sequence encodes CASSTRRGASYEQYF.